The clone carrying this T cell receptor beta chain was counted only a few times. The target antigen is unknown. The data belong to a study of response to subunit inactivated influenza vaccine. The germline CDR1 and CDR2 sequences are SEHNR and FQNEAQ (reference sequence). This CDR3 contains 14 residues. With V trimmed by 5 bases and J by 4 bases, 5 bases remained unmatched. TCRdb passed the RT-PCR reads through MiXCR, listing each CDR3 protein once. This sample has roughly 650,000 distinct CDR3 sequences; about a sixth occur once, and the top ten carry roughly 10%. Study findings and constraints: The study's authors posited that every seasonal influenza vaccination enlists few new T cells.

The genes are TRBV7-9 and TRBJ2-1; 7 positions agree with TRBD2. Sequencing was performed on PBMCs from blood, taken less than 13 days after vaccination. The sequence derives from a man aged 50 to 59 who received an inactivated influenza vaccine. The CDR3 nucleotides are TGTGCCAGCAGCCACACGGGGGGTTACAATGAGCAGTTCTTC. Amino acids: CASSHTGGYNEQFF. The full variable domain, rest sourced from reference TRBV7-9 and TRBJ2-1, is DTGVSQNPRHKITKRGQNVTFRCDPISEHNRLYWYRQTLGQGPEFLTYFQNEAQLEKSRLLSDRFSAERPKGSFSTLEIQRTEQGDSAMYLCASSHTGGYNEQFFGPGTRLTVL.